The 18 T cell receptor beta chains listed next were all sequenced from one sample in a study of T-cell memory formation after mild COVID-19. TCRdb independently ran MiXCR on the 5' RACE reads; one entry per CDR3 protein. This table has around 410,000 distinct CDR3 sequences, about 22% appearing once. Sequencing was performed on PBMCs or a T cell subset sorted from them (not recorded which). All receptors derive from an adult woman who had mild COVID-19 (a few samples of this study predate the infection). Cell type and time point are not known.

The chain has TRBV15 and TRBJ2-7; no clear D gene. V was pared by 0 bases and J by 2 bases, with 8 bases between. Germline lookup yields CDR1 LNHNV and CDR2 YYDKDF (reference sequence). The CDR3 has 14 residues. For the CDR3, the DNA is TGTGCCACCAGCAGAGATTCGGCGACCTACGAGCAGTACTTC. Protein: CATSRDSATYEQYF.

This chain connects TRBV18 to TRBJ2-1; TRBD2 aligns across 8 bases. CDR1 KGHSH and CDR2 LQKENI come from the germline V gene. Trimming took 6 bases from V and 7 from J; bases not matched to a gene: 11. The CDR3 runs to 15 residues. The CDR3 reads CASSRAAGGVNEQFF. CDR3 nucleotides: TGTGCCAGCTCCCGAGCGGCGGGGGGCGTAAATGAGCAGTTCTTC.

The CDR3 reads CASSLPGTYGYTF. The DNA of the CDR3 is TGTGCCAGCAGCCTACCAGGGACATATGGCTACACCTTC. The rearrangement links TRBV7-3 to TRBJ1-2; a weak D match, TRBD1 (6 bases). The CDR3 is made up of 13 amino acids. Trimming took off 5 bases at V and 5 bases at J, with 12 bases between the two ends. Germline lookup yields CDR1 SGHTA and CDR2 FQGTGA.

The chain has TRBV12-3 or TRBV12-4 and TRBJ1-2; no clear D. The V end was cut by 3 bases, the J end by 8 bases, with 13 bases between. The CDR3 spans 13 residues. The CDR3 DNA reads TGTGCCAGCAGTTTCCCAGGCGTCCGGGGCTACACCTTC. As protein: CASSFPGVRGYTF.

The chain uses TRBV7-9 and TRBJ2-7; D unclear. Germline CDR1 SEHNR, CDR2 FQNEAQ (reference sequence). This CDR3 has 18 amino acids. V gave up 1 base and J gave up 1 base, with 20 bases separating them. Here the CDR3 reads CASSLGIIGGRESYEQYF. The CDR3 DNA reads as TGTGCCAGCAGCTTAGGAATCATAGGTGGCCGCGAGTCCTACGAGCAGTACTTC.

The table lists this clonotype with a few counts. V is TRBV5-1 and J is TRBJ1-5; a possible D gene is TRBD1 (6 bases). Germline-derived CDR1 and CDR2 are SGHRS and YFSETQ. This CDR3 is built from 15 residues. Trimming shortened V by 4 bases and J by 1 base, and 12 bases separated the two germline ends. The CDR3 protein is CASSVDRSSNQPQHF. DNA of the CDR3: TGCGCCAGCAGCGTAGACAGGAGCAGCAATCAGCCCCAGCATTTT. The full variable domain, its missing parts supplied by reference TRBV5-1 and TRBJ1-5, is KAGVTQTPRYLIKTRGQQVTLSCSPISGHRSVSWYQQTPGQGLQFLFEYFSETQRNKGNFPGRFSGRQFSNSRSEMNVSTLELGDSALYLCASSVDRSSNQPQHFGDGTRLSIL.

This clonotype was counted only a few times. The chain is built from TRBV2 and TRBJ2-3; a weak D match, TRBD2 (5 bases). Germline V gene data show CDR1 as SNHLY and CDR2 as FYNNEI. Trimming stripped 4 bases from V and 3 bases from J, with 14 bases between. CDR3 size: 15 residues. The DNA of the CDR3 is TGTGCCAGCAGTGGGCGCGGCGGGTATACAGATACGCAGTATTTT. Amino acid sequence: CASSGRGGYTDTQYF.

This clonotype has more than one count but fewer than ten. The chain recombines TRBV7-9 with TRBJ1-1; TRBD1 matches 8 bases. V was clipped by 2 bases and J by 5 bases; unmatched bases: 4. The CDR3 extends over 14 amino acids. Germline lookup yields CDR1 SEHNR and CDR2 FQNEAQ (reference sequence). The CDR3 protein is CASSLSGGRTEAFF. Here the CDR3 DNA reads TGTGCCAGCAGCTTATCAGGGGGCCGGACTGAAGCTTTCTTT.

V is TRBV6-5 and J is TRBJ1-2; D is uncertain. This CDR3 contains 15 residues. Between the trimmed V and J ends, which lost 4 bases and 0 bases, there was a span of 12 bases. The germline CDR1 and CDR2 sequences are MNHEY and SVGAGI. The DNA for the CDR3 is TGTGCCAGCAGTTCCCCCTTTGCGGCTAACTATGGCTACACCTTC. Translated, it gives CASSSPFAANYGYTF.

The chain combines TRBV7-3 with TRBJ2-2; 8 bases are a match to TRBD2. CDR3 size: 17 residues. With 5 bases clipped from V and 1 base from J, the junction kept 9 bases outside the gene matches. CDR1 is SGHTA, CDR2 FQGTGA, per germline. The CDR3 DNA reads TGTGCCAGCAGCCTCCTCACCGGGACTAGGAACACCGGGGAGCTGTTTTTT. Translated: CASSLLTGTRNTGELFF.

The V and J genes are TRBV29-1 and TRBJ2-3; 13 positions agree with TRBD2. The junction had 12 bases not matched to a gene; V was cut back by 6 bases and J by 3 bases. CDR1 and CDR2 (germline): SQVTM, ANQGSEA. The CDR3 length is 17 residues. CDR3 coding DNA: TGCAGCGTCGGGGGACTAGCGGGATTCCAGGGGACAGATACGCAGTATTTT. Its translation: CSVGGLAGFQGTDTQYF.

There are many counts of this clonotype. The chain recombines TRBV24-1 with TRBJ2-2, with D possibly being TRBD1 (5 bases). Germline values: CDR1 KGHDR, CDR2 SFDVKD. CDR3 size: 14 residues. Trimming removed 4 bases at V and 3 bases at J, with 8 bases between. The CDR3 region has the DNA TGTGCCACCAGTGACGGCAGGGACACCGGGGAGCTGTTTTTT. Its translation: CATSDGRDTGELFF.

The chain joins TRBV27 to TRBJ1-5, with D perhaps TRBD1 (6 bases). V lost 3 bases to trimming and J lost 5 bases, with 11 bases between them. This CDR3 has 14 amino acids. Germline assignment: CDR1 MNHEY and CDR2 SMNVEV (reference sequence). CDR3 coding DNA: TGTGCCAGCAGTTTTTTGGGGGCAGATCAGCCCCAGCATTTT. This gives the protein CASSFLGADQPQHF.

In its sample, this clonotype was seen a few times. J is TRBJ2-7 and V is TRBV5-6; 9 nucleotides agree with TRBD2. Germline assignment: CDR1 SGHDT and CDR2 YYEEEE. The V gene end was trimmed by 4 bases and the J gene end by 2 bases; junction bases not matched to a gene: 7. CDR3 length: 15 amino acids. The DNA of the CDR3 is TGTGCCAGCAGCGAACGGCTAGCGGGAACCTACGAGCAGTACTTC. This gives the protein CASSERLAGTYEQYF.

This clonotype was found a few times. The genes are TRBV7-2 and TRBJ2-5; a possible D gene is TRBD1 (6 bases). The CDR3 extends over 18 amino acids. Germline lookup yields CDR1 SGHTA and CDR2 FQGNSA. The ends were cut back, 1 base at V and 4 bases at J, with 22 bases in the middle. The CDR3: CASSLVYSSGQGSETQYF. CDR3 in DNA: TGTGCCAGCAGCTTAGTCTATTCAAGTGGGCAGGGGTCAGAGACCCAGTACTTC.

V is TRBV20-1 and J is TRBJ2-1; D is uncertain. Germline V lookup: CDR1 DFQATT, CDR2 SNEGSKA (reference sequence). The CDR3 spans 13 residues. Trimming took 1 base from V and 4 from J, leaving 8 bases between them. In nucleotides, the CDR3 is TGCAGTGCTAGAGTCCCCCGGTACAATGAGCAGTTCTTC. It specifies CSARVPRYNEQFF.

This clonotype was picked up many times. This chain joins TRBV11-2 and TRBJ2-3, with 7 bases identical to TRBD1. Germline CDR1 and CDR2: SGHAT and FQNNGV. There are 16 residues in the CDR3. The trim removed 4 bases at V and 0 bases at J, leaving 7 bases unmatched. CDR3 sequence reads: CASSSTQGRSTDTQYF. CDR3 sequence (DNA): TGTGCCAGCAGCTCAACACAGGGGCGGAGCACAGATACGCAGTATTTT.

The rearrangement links TRBV7-9 to TRBJ1-4; D not resolved. The ends were cut back, 4 bases at V and 4 bases at J, with 13 bases in the middle. The CDR3 is 15 residues long. The V gene's germline CDR1 is SEHNR and CDR2 FQNEAQ (reference sequence). The CDR3: CASSSRFRDNEKLFF. CDR3 DNA: TGTGCCAGCAGCTCGAGGTTTCGGGATAATGAAAAACTGTTTTTT.